What follows are 22 T cell receptor beta chains derived from one specimen sequenced in a study of blood T cell repertoires in COVID-19. Only in-frame clones appear in the TCRdb table, and some are missing; sequencing was by immunoSEQ multiplex PCR. This sample carries some 200,000 clones, roughly nine tenths of them seen once, and the ten largest clones take roughly 11%. Sequencing used peripheral blood. These receptors came from a woman in her sixties with COVID-19, enrolled during active disease.

The V and J genes are TRBV5-1 and TRBJ1-4; the D gene is possibly TRBD1 (5 bases). V lost 1 base and J 4 bases, leaving 17 bases between the germline ends. Looked up from germline, CDR1 is SGHRS and CDR2 is YFSETQ. This CDR3 has 17 residues. CDR3 amino acids: CASSLQGARGFNEKLFF. In DNA form, the CDR3 reads TGCGCCAGCAGCTTGCAAGGGGCGCGGGGATTTAATGAAAAACTGTTTTTT.

The genes are TRBV6-1 and TRBJ2-7, with 10 bases aligning to TRBD1. The J segment lost 3 bases and the V segment lost 1 base, leaving 0 bases of the junction unmatched. Germline V CDR1 and CDR2: MNHNS, SASEGT. The CDR3 contains 14 residues. The CDR3 protein is CASSEGTGGYEQYF. CDR3 in DNA: TGTGCCAGCAGTGAAGGGACAGGGGGCTACGAGCAGTACTTC.

This clone was observed a single time. The chain uses TRBV4-2 and TRBJ1-1; no definite D call. CDR1 and CDR2 (germline): LGHNA, YNFKEQ. CDR3 size: 15 residues. V lost 0 bases to trimming and J lost 4 bases, with 12 bases between them. The CDR3 reads CASSQDRGVGTEAFF. CDR3 nucleotide sequence: TGTGCCAGCAGCCAAGATAGAGGTGTAGGCACTGAAGCTTTCTTT.

The J gene is TRBJ2-7, the V gene TRBV7-9; D remains unclear. This CDR3 has 15 amino acids. Germline lookup yields CDR1 SEHNR and CDR2 FQNEAQ (reference sequence). With 1 base removed from V and 6 bases from J, the gap between germline ends came to 16 bases. The CDR3 nucleotides read TGTGCCAGCAGCTTAGAGCATACGAGGCAGTGCGAGCAGTACTTC. Translated: CASSLEHTRQCEQYF. The full variable domain, its missing parts supplied by reference TRBV7-9 and TRBJ2-7, is DTGVSQNPRHKITKRGQNVTFRCDPISEHNRLYWYRQTLGQGPEFLTYFQNEAQLEKSRLLSDRFSAERPKGSFSTLEIQRTEQGDSAMYLCASSLEHTRQCEQYFGPGTRLTVT.

The chain couples TRBV30 to TRBJ1-2; the D gene is possibly TRBD1 (6 bases). The germline V gene has CDR1 GTSNPN and CDR2 SVGIG (reference sequence). The CDR3 totals 14 residues. Trimming removed 2 bases from V and 5 bases from J, with 15 bases in between. The DNA for the CDR3 is TGTGCCTGGAGTCCCCTAACAGGGTTTTATGGCTACACCTTC. This gives the protein CAWSPLTGFYGYTF.

The chain links TRBV4-3 to TRBJ1-4; D gene unclear. Germline loops: CDR1 LGHNA, CDR2 YSLEER. This CDR3 comprises 15 residues. V shed 0 bases and J shed 4 bases, with 9 bases lying between them. The CDR3 protein is CASSQEGSYNEKLFF. The CDR3 DNA is TGCGCCAGCAGCCAAGAGGGCAGCTATAATGAAAAACTGTTTTTT.

This clone turned up a few times. The CDR3 loop is CASSSHHQGNYGYTF. Written as DNA, the CDR3 is TGTGCCAGCAGTTCCCACCATCAGGGGAACTATGGCTACACCTTC. The chain uses TRBV6-5 and TRBJ1-2, with a weak D call TRBD1 (6 bases). Germline V lookup: CDR1 MNHEY, CDR2 SVGAGI. The V end was cut by 4 bases, the J end by 2 bases, with 14 bases between. The CDR3 is made up of 15 amino acids.

This chain links TRBV19 with TRBJ2-7; 9 bases are shared with TRBD2. Germline trimming cut 3 bases from V and 3 bases from J; bases unmatched to any gene: 3. Germline loops: CDR1 LNHDA, CDR2 SQIVND (reference sequence). This CDR3 has 14 amino acids. CDR3 sequence reads: CASSISGSLYEQYF. In DNA form, the CDR3 reads TGTGCCAGTAGTATTAGCGGGAGTCTCTACGAGCAGTACTTC.

The genes are TRBV24-1 and TRBJ2-1, with 11 bases aligning to TRBD1. The junction had 5 bases not matched to a gene; V was cut back by 4 bases and J by 7 bases. The CDR3 runs 15 residues. The germline V gene encodes CDR1 KGHDR and CDR2 SFDVKD. DNA for the CDR3: TGTGCCACCAGTGAGCCGGGACAGGGGGGGAATGAGCAGTTCTTC. This gives the protein CATSEPGQGGNEQFF.

The chain is built from TRBV19 and TRBJ1-2, with D possibly being TRBD1 (5 bases). Germline values: CDR1 LNHDA, CDR2 SQIVND (reference sequence). The V gene lost 3 bases and the J gene lost 5 bases, with 7 bases spanning the gap. This CDR3 has 12 residues. CDR3: CASSIRQYGYTF. CDR3 sequence (DNA): TGTGCCAGTAGTATCAGACAGTATGGCTACACCTTC.

This clone was counted between two and nine times. The V and J genes are TRBV4-2 and TRBJ2-3; 7 nucleotides align to TRBD2. The CDR3 runs 18 residues. Germline V lookup: CDR1 LGHNA, CDR2 YNFKEQ. After removal of 0 bases from V and 6 bases from J, the junction contained 15 bases not matched to a gene. The CDR3 is CASSQDDGREISADTQYF. In DNA form, the CDR3 reads TGTGCCAGCAGCCAAGATGATGGGCGGGAGATATCTGCCGATACGCAGTATTTT.

The rearrangement joins TRBV2 to TRBJ1-1; 7 bases line up with TRBD1. CDR1 and CDR2 (germline): SNHLY, FYNNEI. Unmatched junction bases numbered 10, after V lost 6 bases and J lost 0 bases. The CDR3 is 16 residues long. The CDR3 region has the DNA TGTGCCAGCAGCGCCCACAGGGGAAATATGAACACTGAAGCTTTCTTT. This codes for CASSAHRGNMNTEAFF.

The J gene is TRBJ1-3, the V gene TRBV19; possibly TRBD1 for D (6 bases). Germline V lookup: CDR1 LNHDA, CDR2 SQIVND (reference sequence). The V and J ends lost 3 bases and 0 bases respectively, with 9 bases between them. The CDR3 length is 15 residues. CDR3 protein: CASSMGHRSGNTIYF. DNA for the CDR3: TGTGCCAGTAGTATGGGACACCGCTCTGGAAACACCATATATTTT.

This sequence joins TRBV9 and TRBJ2-5; 7 bases map to TRBD1. CDR3 length: 15 amino acids. J was trimmed by 2 bases and V by 4 bases; bases with no gene match: 8. Germline CDR1 and CDR2: SGDLS and YYNGEE. CDR3 protein: CASSTDGTAQETQYF. The DNA for the CDR3 is TGTGCCAGCAGCACCGACGGGACAGCTCAAGAGACCCAGTACTTC.

The V call is TRBV12-5, the J call TRBJ1-3; D gene unclear. The CDR3 totals 13 residues. Trimming removed 4 bases from V and 3 bases from J, with 7 bases in between. Germline V CDR1 and CDR2: LGHNT, FRNRAP. The CDR3 protein is CASGSDIGNTIYF. In DNA form, the CDR3 reads TGTGCTAGTGGTTCCGACATTGGAAACACCATATATTTT.

The rearrangement uses TRBV2 and TRBJ2-2; 9 nucleotides match TRBD2. V lost 3 bases, J lost 4 bases, and 3 bases stayed unmatched. Germline-derived CDR1 and CDR2 are SNHLY and FYNNEI. The CDR3 runs 15 residues. The CDR3 coding sequence is TGTGCCAGCAGTGAGGCTAGCGGGATCACCGGGGAGCTGTTTTTT. Amino acids: CASSEASGITGELFF.

The chain carries TRBV5-1 and TRBJ2-7, with TRBD2 matching 15 bases. This CDR3 comprises 19 residues. Germline V gene data show CDR1 as SGHRS and CDR2 as YFSETQ. Losses at the gene ends were 4 bases for V and 9 bases for J; bases not matched to a gene: 20. The CDR3 reads CASSPLPGLAGGLLVSQYF. The CDR3 DNA reads as TGCGCCAGCAGCCCGCTACCGGGACTAGCGGGAGGTCTCTTGGTTTCGCAGTACTTC. The entire variable domain, with the rest obtained from reference TRBV5-1 and TRBJ2-7, is as follows: KAGVTQTPRYLIKTRGQQVTLSCSPISGHRSVSWYQQTPGQGLQFLFEYFSETQRNKGNFPGRFSGRQFSNSRSEMNVSTLELGDSALYLCASSPLPGLAGGLLVSQYFGPGTRLTVT.

This sequence joins TRBV7-2 and TRBJ2-7; 8 bases align to TRBD1. Germline assignment: CDR1 SGHTA and CDR2 FQGNSA. CDR3 length: 14 amino acids. V was pared by 5 bases and J by 2 bases, with 5 bases of the junction left unmatched. The CDR3 loop reads CASSTRQGTYEQYF. The DNA for the CDR3 is TGTGCCAGCAGCACTCGACAGGGGACCTACGAGCAGTACTTC.

The gene calls are TRBV19 and TRBJ1-6; 10 nucleotides line up with TRBD1. With V trimmed by 1 base and J by 0 bases, 6 bases remained unmatched. The CDR3 spans 19 residues. Germline V CDR1 and CDR2: LNHDA, SQIVND (reference sequence). CDR3 sequence (DNA): TGTGCCAGTAGTATAGGAGGGACAGGGGAGAGCTCCTATAATTCACCCCTCCACTTT. This gives the protein CASSIGGTGESSYNSPLHF.

This chain links TRBV7-2 with TRBJ2-3; 10 bases agree with TRBD2. CDR3 length equals 16 residues. Germline V gives CDR1 SGHTA, CDR2 FQGNSA. After removal of 4 bases from V and 0 bases from J, the junction contained 4 bases not matched to a gene. CDR3 DNA: TGTGCCAGCAGCTCCCGGACTAGCGGCAGCACAGATACGCAGTATTTT. Translation: CASSSRTSGSTDTQYF.

The genes are TRBV9 and TRBJ1-1; 9 bases agree with TRBD1. This CDR3 is built from 15 residues. The germline CDR1 and CDR2 sequences are SGDLS and YYNGEE. Losses at the gene ends were 0 bases for V and 3 bases for J; bases not matched to a gene: 3. The CDR3 loop is CASSVEGQGHTEAFF. CDR3 in DNA: TGTGCCAGCAGCGTAGAAGGACAGGGGCACACTGAAGCTTTCTTT.

The chain couples TRBV19 to TRBJ1-1; D may be TRBD1 (5 bases). Germline assignment: CDR1 LNHDA and CDR2 SQIVND (reference sequence). Trimming removed 4 bases at V and 3 bases at J, with 6 bases between. There are 12 residues in the CDR3. In nucleotides, the CDR3 is TGTGCCAGTAGTAAAGGGGACACTGAAGCTTTCTTT. Translating gives CASSKGDTEAFF.